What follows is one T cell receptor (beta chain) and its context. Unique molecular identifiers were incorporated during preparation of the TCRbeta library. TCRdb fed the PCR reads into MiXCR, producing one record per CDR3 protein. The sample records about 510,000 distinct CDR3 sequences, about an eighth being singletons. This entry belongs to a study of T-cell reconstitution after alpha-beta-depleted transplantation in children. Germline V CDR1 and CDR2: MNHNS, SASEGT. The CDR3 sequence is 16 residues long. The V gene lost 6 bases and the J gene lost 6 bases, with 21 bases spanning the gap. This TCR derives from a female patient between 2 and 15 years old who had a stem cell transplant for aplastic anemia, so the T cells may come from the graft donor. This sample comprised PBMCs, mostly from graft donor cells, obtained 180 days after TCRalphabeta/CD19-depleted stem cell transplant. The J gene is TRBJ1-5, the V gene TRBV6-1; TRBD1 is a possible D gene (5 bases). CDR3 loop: CASSWTDPGGGQPQHF. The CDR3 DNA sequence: TGTGCCAGCAGCTGGACGGACCCGGGGGGAGGTCAGCCCCAGCATTTT.